A single sample gave rise to the 26 T cell receptor beta chains below, sequenced in a study of T-cell memory formation after mild COVID-19. MiXCR, applied by TCRdb to the 5' RACE reads, yields one record per CDR3 protein. The sample lists approximately 180,000 distinct CDR3 sequences; 16% were seen once. Sequences were obtained from PBMCs or a T cell subset sorted from them (not recorded which). The receptor source for this set is an adult woman who had mild COVID-19 (a few samples of this study predate the infection). Cell type and time point are not known.

In this sample, this clonotype turned up a few times. The V call is TRBV5-1, the J call TRBJ1-6; possibly TRBD1 for D (5 bases). V gave up 0 bases and J gave up 0 bases, with 13 bases separating them. The germline gives CDR1 SGHRS, CDR2 YFSETQ. The length of the CDR3 is 18 residues. The CDR3 DNA is TGCGCCAGCAGCTTGGGGGCGGAGGGGAGCTCCTATAATTCACCCCTCCACTTT. Its translation is CASSLGAEGSSYNSPLHF. Full variable domain (missing parts from reference TRBV5-1 and TRBJ1-6): KAGVTQTPRYLIKTRGQQVTLSCSPISGHRSVSWYQQTPGQGLQFLFEYFSETQRNKGNFPGRFSGRQFSNSRSEMNVSTLELGDSALYLCASSLGAEGSSYNSPLHFGNGTRLTVT.

The sample holds a few counts of this clonotype. The chain uses TRBV12-3 or TRBV12-4 and TRBJ2-7; 8 nucleotides agree with TRBD1. After removal of 1 base from V and 3 bases from J, the junction contained 5 bases not matched to a gene. The CDR3 totals 15 residues. This CDR3 reads CASSLGTGSIYEQYF. CDR3 DNA: TGTGCCAGCAGTTTAGGGACAGGGTCTATCTACGAGCAGTACTTC.

Notes on this clonotype: A read error may be the cause here, since a much bigger clone is one base away. Here the CDR3 reads CATSERTSGMSTDTQYF. The CDR3 DNA is TGTGCCACCAGTGAACGGACTAGCGGGATGAGCACAGATACGCAGTATTTT. This chain links TRBV24-1 with TRBJ2-3; 12 bases are a match to TRBD2. The CDR3 is 17 amino acids. CDR1 KGHDR and CDR2 SFDVKD come from the germline V gene. V was clipped by 4 bases and J by 0 bases; unmatched bases: 4.

With regard to this clonotype: The DNA is left out, because the CDR3 cannot be placed on it with certainty; the CDR3 is given as TCRdb lists it. The chain couples TRBV24-1 to TRBJ1-2. The CDR3 length is 11 residues, termini included. In germline, CDR1 is KGHDR, CDR2 SFDVKD. The CDR3 sequence: CATSDFRGYTF.

This clonotype was seen a handful of times. The J gene is TRBJ1-1, the V gene TRBV5-1, with 8 bases that match TRBD1. The J segment lost 0 bases and the V segment lost 4 bases, leaving 8 bases of the junction unmatched. This CDR3 has 16 amino acids. Per germline, CDR1 SGHRS and CDR2 YFSETQ. Here the CDR3 DNA reads TGCGCCAGCAGCGGCGGGACAGGCCACATGAACACTGAAGCTTTCTTT. Amino acid sequence: CASSGGTGHMNTEAFF.

The chain carries TRBV5-1 and TRBJ2-3; TRBD1 agrees at 10 bases. The CDR3 is 16 amino acids. The V and J ends lost 0 bases and 2 bases, in that order; junction bases with no gene match: 3. In germline, CDR1 is SGHRS, CDR2 YFSETQ. For the CDR3, the DNA is TGCGCCAGCAGCTTGGGACAGGGGGCGCACACAGATACGCAGTATTTT. It encodes CASSLGQGAHTDTQYF.

A few counts support this clonotype. The chain joins TRBV23-1 to TRBJ2-1; tentatively, D is TRBD1 or TRBD2 (7 bases each). TRBV23-1 is placed among ORFs of uncertain function. The germline V and J ends were trimmed by 0 bases and 5 bases, with 17 bases remaining between them. This CDR3 has 17 residues. The DNA of the CDR3 is TGCGCCAGCAGTCAATCGAGGAGGGGGCGGGGGAACAATGAGCAGTTCTTC. Its translation is CASSQSRRGRGNNEQFF.

The chain recombines TRBV7-9 with TRBJ1-6; 7 bases agree with TRBD1. The V gene's germline CDR1 is SEHNR and CDR2 FQNEAQ (reference sequence). The CDR3 consists of 14 residues. J was trimmed by 4 bases and V by 5 bases; bases with no gene match: 2. CDR3 bases: TGTGCCAGCAGCATGGGACAGTATAATTCACCCCTCCACTTT. Translating it yields CASSMGQYNSPLHF.

The rearrangement links TRBV6-5 to TRBJ1-1; D may be TRBD1 (6 bases). Germline V gives CDR1 MNHEY, CDR2 SVGAGI. The CDR3 contains 18 residues. Trimming cost V 0 bases and J 0 bases, with 17 bases left between them. For the CDR3, the DNA is TGTGCCAGCAGTTACTCGATCTCCGGGGGCCCCATGAACACTGAAGCTTTCTTT. Translation: CASSYSISGGPMNTEAFF.

V usage is TRBV18 and J usage is TRBJ2-1; possibly TRBD1 for D (5 bases). The length of the CDR3 is 16 residues. The germline V gene has CDR1 KGHSH and CDR2 LQKENI. Trimming cost V 2 bases and J 0 bases, with 11 bases left between them. In nucleotides, the CDR3 is TGTGCCAGCTCACCAGCGAGACAGAGCTCCTACAATGAGCAGTTCTTC. Translation: CASSPARQSSYNEQFF.

This clonotype was observed a handful of times. V is TRBV20-1 and J is TRBJ2-7; 10 bases match TRBD2. The CDR3 sequence is 15 residues long. With 3 bases clipped from V and 0 bases from J, the junction kept 5 bases outside the gene matches. Per the germline V gene, CDR1 is DFQATT and CDR2 is SNEGSKA (reference sequence). CDR3 region: CSARTSGFDSYEQYF. DNA of the CDR3: TGCAGTGCTAGGACTAGCGGGTTTGACTCCTACGAGCAGTACTTC.

This clonotype was recorded many times. The chain uses TRBV5-1 and TRBJ1-5; TRBD1 is a possible D gene (5 bases). Trimming pared 4 bases from V and 1 base from J, leaving 12 bases between. CDR3 length: 15 residues. Per the germline V gene, CDR1 is SGHRS and CDR2 is YFSETQ. The chain's CDR3 is CASSLQGISNQPQHF. In DNA form, the CDR3 reads TGCGCCAGCAGCCTCCAGGGCATCAGCAATCAGCCCCAGCATTTT.

This clonotype was seen only a few times. Germline and junction disagree at one end, which may indicate a read error. The CDR3 spells CASSLGSAGRLHSF. The CDR3 DNA follows: TGTGCCAGCAGCTTAGGATCAGCGGGGAGACTGCATTCCTTC. This chain connects TRBV7-2 to TRBJ2-7; 7 bases are a match to TRBD2. Germline V gene lookup returns CDR1 SGHTA and CDR2 FQGNSA. This CDR3 is 14 amino acids long.

The chain combines TRBV7-2 with TRBJ2-1, with D perhaps TRBD1 (5 bases). The CDR3 contains 14 residues. Trimming shortened V by 0 bases and J by 7 bases, and 10 bases separated the two germline ends. Germline V gives CDR1 SGHTA, CDR2 FQGNSA. The CDR3 protein is CASSLAVDRNEQFF. The CDR3, as DNA: TGTGCCAGCAGCTTAGCGGTTGACAGAAATGAGCAGTTCTTC. The full variable domain, in which reference TRBV7-2 and TRBJ2-1 provide the parts outside the CDR3, is GAGVSQSPSNKVTEKGKDVELRCDPISGHTALYWYRQSLGQGLEFLIYFQGNSAPDKSGLPSDRFSAERTGGSVSTLTIQRTQQEDSAVYLCASSLAVDRNEQFFGPGTRLTVL.

The chain recombines TRBV5-1 with TRBJ2-1; no clear D gene. The CDR3 has 11 residues. Germline CDR1 reads SGHRS; CDR2 reads YFSETQ. V dropped 5 bases and J dropped 4 bases, with 4 bases sitting between them. The CDR3 reads CASSWYNEQFF. The CDR3 DNA sequence: TGCGCCAGCAGTTGGTACAATGAGCAGTTCTTC. Full variable domain (outside the CDR3, taken from reference TRBV5-1 and TRBJ2-1): KAGVTQTPRYLIKTRGQQVTLSCSPISGHRSVSWYQQTPGQGLQFLFEYFSETQRNKGNFPGRFSGRQFSNSRSEMNVSTLELGDSALYLCASSWYNEQFFGPGTRLTVL.

This clonotype was picked up a small number of times. V usage is TRBV11-1 and J usage is TRBJ2-7; 8 bases agree with TRBD1. The ends lost 7 bases at V and 7 bases at J; junction bases unmatched: 9. This CDR3 has 13 residues. Germline lookup yields CDR1 SGHAT and CDR2 FQDESV (reference sequence). Written as DNA, the CDR3 is TGTGCCAGCAAGGACAGGGATCTGACTGAGCAGTACTTC. Translating gives CASKDRDLTEQYF.

This clonotype was observed a few times. The CDR3 loop reads CASRPGTGTGANVLTF. The DNA for the CDR3 is TGTGCCAGCAGACCCGGAACAGGGACCGGGGCCAACGTCCTGACTTTC. This rearrangement joins TRBV12-3 or TRBV12-4 to TRBJ2-6, with D perhaps matching TRBD1 (6 bases). The CDR3 covers 16 residues. Trimming cost V 6 bases and J 4 bases, with 16 bases left between them.

The chain recombines TRBV3-1 with TRBJ2-7, with D possibly being TRBD1 (5 bases). CDR1 LGHDT and CDR2 YNNKEL come from the germline V gene (reference sequence). The CDR3 extends over 15 amino acids. The V and J ends lost 5 bases and 6 bases respectively, with 20 bases between them. For the CDR3, the DNA is TGTGCCAGCAGCGGTTGGGGCACCCTGATGGGCGAGCAGTACTTC. Translated, it gives CASSGWGTLMGEQYF.

The rearrangement joins TRBV5-5 to TRBJ2-3; D gene uncertain. Between the trimmed V and J ends, which lost 2 bases and 2 bases, there was a span of 9 bases. The CDR3 loop spans 14 amino acids. The V gene's germline CDR1 is SGHKS and CDR2 YYEKEE (reference sequence). The CDR3 DNA sequence: TGTGCCAGCAGCTTCCAGAGTTCCACAGATACGCAGTATTTT. Translation gives CASSFQSSTDTQYF. Complete variable domain (other parts from reference TRBV5-5 and TRBJ2-3): DAGVTQSPTHLIKTRGQQVTLRCSPISGHKSVSWYQQVLGQGPQFIFQYYEKEERGRGNFPDRFSARQFPNYSSELNVNALLLGDSALYLCASSFQSSTDTQYFGPGTRLTVL.

The gene calls are TRBV7-6 and TRBJ2-2; 7 bases map to TRBD2. Trimming cost V 0 bases and J 4 bases; bases outside gene matches: 2. The CDR3 extends over 15 amino acids. Germline V lookup: CDR1 SGHVS, CDR2 FNYEAQ. CDR3 region: CASSLARTSTGELFF. CDR3 nucleotides: TGTGCCAGCAGCTTAGCGCGGACTAGCACCGGGGAGCTGTTTTTT.

This clonotype was detected only a few times. DNA for the CDR3: TGTGCCAGCAGCGTAACCGGACTAGCGGGGACCGAGCAGTACTTC. Its translation: CASSVTGLAGTEQYF. The chain has TRBV9 and TRBJ2-7, with 12 bases that match TRBD2. Germline loops: CDR1 SGDLS, CDR2 YYNGEE. This CDR3 is built from 15 residues. Trimming at V came to 1 base and at J to 6 bases, leaving 5 bases not matched to a gene.

This clonotype has just a few counts. The V call is TRBV5-1, the J call TRBJ2-1; D unresolved. The CDR3 is 15 amino acids. Germline CDR1 and CDR2: SGHRS and YFSETQ. With 0 bases removed from V and 3 bases from J, the gap between germline ends came to 10 bases. The CDR3 bases are TGCGCCAGCAGCTTGGGGGCCAGCCGCTACAATGAGCAGTTCTTC. This codes for CASSLGASRYNEQFF.

This clonotype was seen repeatedly, ten times or more. As DNA, the CDR3 is TGTGCCAGCAACAGAATTTCTAGCACAGATACGCAGTATTTT. Its translation is CASNRISSTDTQYF. The rearrangement joins TRBV2 to TRBJ2-3; D call uncertain. V gave up 7 bases and J gave up 0 bases, with 11 bases separating them. CDR1 is SNHLY and CDR2 is FYNNEI in the germline V gene. The CDR3 contains 14 residues.

This clonotype was seen only a few times. The chain is built from TRBV5-1 and TRBJ1-2, with D perhaps matching TRBD1 (6 bases). The V end was cut by 0 bases, the J end by 7 bases, with 10 bases between. The CDR3 runs to 13 residues. Germline-derived CDR1 and CDR2 are SGHRS and YFSETQ. As DNA, the CDR3 is TGCGCCAGCAGCTTGGCAGGGGTTGGTGGCTACACCTTC. Encoded protein: CASSLAGVGGYTF.

The chain joins TRBV7-2 to TRBJ2-7; possible D gene TRBD1, 5 bases. Per the germline V gene, CDR1 is SGHTA and CDR2 is FQGNSA. This CDR3 is 13 amino acids long. Trimming took 8 bases from V and 3 from J, leaving 14 bases between them. DNA for the CDR3: TGTGCCAGCCGCAGGGTGGGGAACTACGAGCAGTACTTC. It yields the protein CASRRVGNYEQYF.

This chain joins TRBV27 and TRBJ2-1; D possibly uses TRBD1 or TRBD2 (7 bases each). In germline, CDR1 is MNHEY, CDR2 SMNVEV (reference sequence). V was shortened by 6 bases and J by 0 bases, with 15 bases between the two germline ends. The CDR3 sequence is 16 residues long. In nucleotides, the CDR3 is TGTGCCAGCAGCGAGGCAGGGGGGGACTCCTACAATGAGCAGTTCTTC. Protein: CASSEAGGDSYNEQFF.